This T cell receptor beta chain comes out of a study of T cells in Graves' hyperthyroidism and ophthalmopathy. About the research overall: Specimen type is peripheral blood, collected at initial diagnosis prior to any treatment. Findings and limits, study-wide: Blood also contained most expanded thyroid clonotypes above 0.001.

CDR1 and CDR2 (germline): LGHDT, YNNKEL (reference sequence). The CDR3 sequence is 13 residues long. With 0 bases removed from V and 7 bases from J, the gap between germline ends came to 9 bases. Investigators excluded patients with uncontrolled infection, other autoimmune disease, pregnancy or lactation. Approximately 9.3 ml of fresh peripheral blood supplied the PBMCs. There were TCR beta CDR3 regions amplified from RNA transcripts. In the first-round RT-PCR of the TCR CDR3, the HTBI primer set was used. TCRdb processed the multiplex PCR reads anew with MiXCR; each CDR3 protein has one entry. This table has hundreds of thousands of distinct CDR3 sequences, roughly 15% appearing once. About this clonotype itself: What it binds is unknown.

The sample taken for sequencing was blood. The sequence derives from a woman aged 45-60 years with Graves' ophthalmopathy. The genes are TRBV3-1 and TRBJ1-2, with D maybe TRBD1 (6 bases). The CDR3 here is CASSQDQGSGYTF. The CDR3 coding sequence is TGTGCCAGCAGCCAAGATCAGGGGAGTGGCTACACCTTC.